This TCR beta chain was sequenced for a study of T cell responses to AZD1222 COVID-19 vaccine. Study outcomes and limitations: It was only five to seven AZD1222 recipients who were seropositive at baseline. Of spike-specific TCRs, nearly half reportedly target regions left unmutated in variants. Spike-specific TCR breadth rose after two AZD1222 doses, and depth rose as well. Spike-wide vaccine-associated CD4 TCRs dominated at 160-218 and 743-854.

A note on this clone: The target antigen is unknown.

Measured with immunoSEQ multiplex PCR; TCRdb has only the in-frame clones, and not every one. Here the sample spans more than 150,000 clones, about 90% being singletons. The receptor comes from an adult in good health. The material was peripheral blood, obtained on day 0 of AZD1222 vaccination.

The CDR3 DNA reads TGTGCCAGCAGCCGGGACAGACCCTACGAGCAGTACTTC. Its translation is CASSRDRPYEQYF. The chain links TRBV6-6 to TRBJ2-7, with 7 nucleotides matching TRBD1. V shed 6 bases and J 2 bases; nucleotides not matched to a gene: 4. Germline V gene sequence: CDR1 MNHNY, CDR2 SVGAGI (reference sequence). This CDR3 is 13 amino acids long.